The 21 T cell receptor beta chains presented below share a single source sample, sequenced in a study of CD8 T cells in ankylosing spondylitis. Via MiXCR, TCRdb re-called the 5' RACE reads, giving one row per CDR3 protein. The sample lists 100,000 to 150,000 distinct CDR3 sequences, approximately 17% occurring once. Whole-study findings and limits: About 8 highly homologous variants made up a TCR beta motif, and this motif appeared characteristic of ankylosing spondylitis blood.

Their specific antigens are unknown. Sequencing was done on a sample of blood, either unsorted or a sorted T cell fraction (not recorded which). These receptors originate from a male donor with ankylosing spondylitis.

The sample holds a few counts of this clonotype. The chain combines TRBV25-1 with TRBJ2-1; no clear D. The germline CDR1 and CDR2 sequences are MGHDK and SYGVNS. The V and J ends lost 2 bases and 10 bases respectively, with 12 bases between them. CDR3 length equals 13 residues. The CDR3 sequence is CASSEGSRPEQFF. In DNA, the CDR3 is TGTGCCAGCAGTGAAGGGTCGCGGCCCGAGCAGTTCTTC.

V is TRBV20-1 and J is TRBJ2-5; D is perhaps TRBD1 or TRBD2 (5 bases each). Germline CDR1 DFQATT, CDR2 SNEGSKA (reference sequence). The CDR3 contains 13 residues. With 1 base removed from V and 4 bases from J, the gap between germline ends came to 10 bases. DNA for the CDR3: TGCAGTGCTAGAGCAACAGGAGGAGAGACCCAGTACTTC. The encoded protein is CSARATGGETQYF.

Many counts were recorded for this clonotype. This rearrangement joins TRBV29-1 to TRBJ2-3, with 7 bases aligning to TRBD2. CDR3 length equals 17 residues. The trim removed 3 bases at V and 0 bases at J, leaving 12 bases unmatched. Germline V gene data show CDR1 as SQVTM and CDR2 as ANQGSEA. The CDR3 reads CSVDPWASSGSTDTQYF. The CDR3 DNA reads as TGCAGCGTTGATCCCTGGGCTTCTAGCGGCAGCACAGATACGCAGTATTTT.

The J gene is TRBJ1-1, the V gene TRBV7-8; possible D gene TRBD1, 6 bases. This CDR3 has 15 residues. V was cut by 4 bases and J by 5 bases, with 17 bases left in between. The germline V gene encodes CDR1 SGHVS and CDR2 FQNEAQ. The CDR3 protein is CASSSLPGARTEAFF. In DNA, the CDR3 is TGTGCCAGCAGCTCCCTGCCGGGGGCGCGGACTGAAGCTTTCTTT.

This clonotype was observed a handful of times. The chain couples TRBV27 to TRBJ2-3; D possibly corresponds to TRBD1 (6 bases). V lost 10 bases, J lost 0 bases, and 14 bases lay in between. From germline, CDR1 is MNHEY and CDR2 SMNVEV (reference sequence). The CDR3 spans 14 residues. The CDR3 DNA sequence: TGTGCCACCGCCCACAGGGCTAGCACAGATACGCAGTATTTT. Encoded protein: CATAHRASTDTQYF.

In this sample, this clonotype turned up a few times. V usage is TRBV18 and J usage is TRBJ2-1; D is perhaps TRBD2 (5 bases). Germline CDR1 is KGHSH and CDR2 is LQKENI. Trimming took off 8 bases at V and 7 bases at J, with 18 bases between the two ends. The CDR3 is made up of 14 amino acids. CDR3 bases: TGTGCCAGCACGTTCGCGGGCCGCGTTAATGAGCAGTTCTTC. Residues: CASTFAGRVNEQFF.

The V gene is TRBV7-9, the J gene TRBJ1-1, with D perhaps TRBD1 (5 bases). The germline V gene encodes CDR1 SEHNR and CDR2 FQNEAQ (reference sequence). The CDR3 length is 13 residues. V dropped 5 bases and J dropped 4 bases, with 11 bases sitting between them. DNA for the CDR3: TGTGCCAGCAGCCCCTGGACAAGCACTGAAGCTTTCTTT. This sequence encodes CASSPWTSTEAFF.

This clonotype was counted a few times. V and J are TRBV3-1 and TRBJ1-5; D gene ambiguous. The CDR3 sequence is 18 residues long. Germline-derived CDR1 and CDR2 are LGHDT and YNNKEL (reference sequence). With 1 base removed from V and 2 bases from J, the gap between germline ends came to 18 bases. CDR3 residues: CASSQVSGGVQGNQPQHF. In DNA form, the CDR3 reads TGTGCCAGCAGCCAAGTTTCGGGTGGCGTTCAGGGCAATCAGCCCCAGCATTTT.

Ten or more counts support this clonotype. The rearrangement joins TRBV28 to TRBJ2-7, with TRBD2 matching 8 bases. V shed 5 bases, J shed 4 bases, and the junction held 16 bases outside the gene matches. The CDR3 totals 17 residues. The germline CDR1 and CDR2 sequences are MDHEN and SYDVKM. CDR3 nucleotide sequence: TGTGCCAGCAGTAGTTCGACAGTTGGAGCGGGGGTGTACGAGCAGTACTTC. Its protein is CASSSSTVGAGVYEQYF.

The V and J genes are TRBV20-1 and TRBJ2-1; D call uncertain. Per the germline V gene, CDR1 is DFQATT and CDR2 is SNEGSKA (reference sequence). The CDR3 consists of 12 residues. V shed 8 bases and J shed 7 bases, with 15 bases lying between them. The CDR3 DNA reads TGCAGTCCGACCTCCTTACGGAATGAGCAGTTCTTC. As protein: CSPTSLRNEQFF.

This clonotype occurred a few times. The chain has TRBV27 and TRBJ2-4, with D possibly matching TRBD2 (5 bases). The CDR3 has 14 residues. Germline CDR1 is MNHEY and CDR2 is SMNVEV (reference sequence). V lost 10 bases to trimming and J lost 5 bases, with 18 bases between them. The CDR3 bases are TGTGCCATCGCGGACTCTATGGGCCAAAACATTCAGTACTTC. Amino acid sequence: CAIADSMGQNIQYF.

This clonotype was recorded only once. CDR3 sequence (DNA): TGTGCCAGCGCACGGGAAGGTGGCACCGGGGAGCTGTTTTTT. Translation: CASAREGGTGELFF. The rearrangement uses TRBV25-1 and TRBJ2-2, with a tentative D call TRBD2 (5 bases). Germline values: CDR1 MGHDK, CDR2 SYGVNS. The CDR3 length is 14 residues. Trimming stripped 8 bases from V and 4 bases from J, with 14 bases between.

This clonotype was detected many times. The V gene is TRBV20-1, the J gene TRBJ2-1, with TRBD2 identical over 12 bases. V shed 5 bases, J shed 9 bases, and the junction held 2 bases outside the gene matches. CDR3 length equals 12 residues. CDR1 is DFQATT, CDR2 SNEGSKA, per germline (reference sequence). For the CDR3, the DNA is TGCAGTGCTCCGACTAGCGGGAGTGAGCAGTTCTTC. It codes for CSAPTSGSEQFF.

This clonotype was picked up a small number of times. V gene TRBV12-3 or TRBV12-4 combines with J gene TRBJ2-1; D could derive from TRBD1 or TRBD2 (6 bases each). CDR3 length equals 15 residues. The V end lost 7 bases, the J end lost 2 bases, and 15 bases lay between the germline ends. The CDR3 reads CASTLAGHPYNEQFF. The CDR3 DNA reads TGTGCCAGCACCTTGGCGGGACACCCCTACAATGAGCAGTTCTTC.

This chain joins TRBV18 and TRBJ2-1, with a weak D call TRBD2 (6 bases). From germline, CDR1 is KGHSH and CDR2 LQKENI. This CDR3 spans 15 amino acids. Trimming removed 3 bases from V and 7 bases from J, with 16 bases in between. In DNA, the CDR3 is TGTGCCAGCTCACCCGTCGGGACTCTATATAATGAGCAGTTCTTC. It yields the protein CASSPVGTLYNEQFF.

V gene TRBV12-3 or TRBV12-4 combines with J gene TRBJ2-3; 9 bases align to TRBD2. The CDR3 is made up of 17 amino acids. J lost 6 bases, V lost 6 bases, and 16 bases had no gene match. This CDR3 reads CASSGTFVSGSEDTQYF. In nucleotides, the CDR3 is TGTGCCAGCAGCGGGACTTTTGTTAGCGGGAGCGAGGATACGCAGTATTTT.

This clonotype was seen a handful of times. The rearrangement links TRBV12-3 or TRBV12-4 to TRBJ2-2; 7 bases match TRBD2. The junction had 8 bases not matched to a gene; V was cut back by 6 bases and J by 4 bases. The CDR3 spans 15 residues. This CDR3 is CASSLSGAGTGELFF. The CDR3 DNA follows: TGTGCCAGCAGCCTAAGCGGGGCGGGCACCGGGGAGCTGTTTTTT.

The chain employs TRBV6-1 and TRBJ2-3; TRBD2 might be the D (5 bases). V lost 7 bases, J lost 0 bases, and 14 bases lay in between. Germline CDR1 MNHNS, CDR2 SASEGT. This CDR3 spans 15 amino acids. The CDR3 DNA follows: TGTGCCAGCATCGACGGGGTGGGGAGCACAGATACGCAGTATTTT. This gives the protein CASIDGVGSTDTQYF.

This rearrangement joins TRBV20-1 to TRBJ1-4, with D hard to call. The CDR3 has 14 residues. Looked up from germline, CDR1 is DFQATT and CDR2 is SNEGSKA (reference sequence). V was clipped by 1 base and J by 3 bases, with 9 bases between them. The CDR3 loop reads CSARVMGSNEKLFF. CDR3 nucleotide sequence: TGCAGTGCTAGAGTGATGGGGTCTAATGAAAAACTGTTTTTT.

The gene calls are TRBV27 and TRBJ2-7, with TRBD2 matching over 10 bases. With V trimmed by 6 bases and J by 4 bases, 6 bases remained unmatched. There are 14 residues in the CDR3. Germline CDR1 and CDR2: MNHEY and SMNVEV (reference sequence). CDR3 DNA: TGTGCCAGCAGCCGGACTAGCGGAATGTACGAGCAGTACTTC. Translation gives CASSRTSGMYEQYF.

This clonotype has more than one count but fewer than ten. Written as DNA, the CDR3 is TGTGCCAGCAGTTATATCGTGGGCAGGGATACCTACGAGCAGTACTTC. This gives the protein CASSYIVGRDTYEQYF. The chain couples TRBV6-2 or TRBV6-3 to TRBJ2-7; weak D call: TRBD1 (5 bases). The CDR3 totals 16 residues. Germline assignment: CDR1 MNHEY and CDR2 SVGEGT. V lost 3 bases, J lost 2 bases, and 17 bases lay in between.